One and the same sample provided the 28 T cell receptor beta chains below, sequenced in a study of T cell repertoires in cytomegalovirus infection. Via MiXCR, TCRdb re-called the reads, giving one row per CDR3 protein. The sample carries 250,000 to 400,000 distinct CDR3 sequences, approximately 25% recorded once. Their specific antigens are unknown. The input for sequencing was cultured PBMCs, taken from culture after CMV antigen stimulation. The source of these receptors is a human donor in good health (CMV status not recorded). Some clones in this sample may be carry-over from other donors' samples.

The chain employs TRBV7-2 and TRBJ2-1; 9 nucleotides line up with TRBD2. Germline V gene sequence: CDR1 SGHTA, CDR2 FQGNSA. The CDR3 spans 14 residues. With 4 bases clipped from V and 7 bases from J, the junction kept 5 bases outside the gene matches. The CDR3 loop is CASSSGLAKNEQFF. Written as DNA, the CDR3 is TGTGCCAGCAGCTCGGGACTAGCCAAGAATGAGCAGTTCTTC. Full variable domain (missing parts from reference TRBV7-2 and TRBJ2-1): GAGVSQSPSNKVTEKGKDVELRCDPISGHTALYWYRQSLGQGLEFLIYFQGNSAPDKSGLPSDRFSAERTGGSVSTLTIQRTQQEDSAVYLCASSSGLAKNEQFFGPGTRLTVL.

The gene calls are TRBV20-1 and TRBJ2-7; the D gene could be TRBD1 or TRBD2 (5 bases each). The ends were cut back, 3 bases at V and 3 bases at J, with 18 bases in the middle. Germline CDR1 and CDR2: DFQATT and SNEGSKA (reference sequence). The CDR3 consists of 15 residues. This chain's CDR3 is CSASQRGGTYYEQYF. CDR3 sequence (DNA): TGCAGTGCTAGCCAACGGGGTGGGACCTACTACGAGCAGTACTTC.

The CDR3 protein is CASSSDNTQYF. CDR3 in DNA: TGTGCCAGCAGCTCTGACAATACGCAGTATTTT. The V and J genes are TRBV3-1 and TRBJ2-3, with D unresolved. V shed 5 bases and J shed 7 bases, with 7 bases lying between them. The V gene's germline CDR1 is LGHDT and CDR2 YNNKEL (reference sequence). This CDR3 has 11 amino acids.

This clonotype was detected many times. The chain has TRBV7-2 and TRBJ2-3; D is perhaps TRBD2 (5 bases). There are 14 residues in the CDR3. The ends were cut back, 3 bases at V and 2 bases at J, with 9 bases in the middle. Germline values: CDR1 SGHTA, CDR2 FQGNSA. CDR3 loop: CASSFPDFTDTQYF. CDR3 bases: TGTGCCAGCAGCTTCCCGGACTTCACAGATACGCAGTATTTT.

The chain combines TRBV7-9 with TRBJ2-7; 9 nucleotides align to TRBD2. The trim removed 2 bases at V and 2 bases at J, leaving 10 bases unmatched. Germline V CDR1 and CDR2: SEHNR, FQNEAQ (reference sequence). The CDR3 contains 17 residues. The CDR3: CASSLRPLAGRPYEQYF. The CDR3 nucleotides read TGTGCCAGCAGCTTACGCCCGCTAGCGGGACGACCCTACGAGCAGTACTTC.

The V call is TRBV12-3 or TRBV12-4, the J call TRBJ2-1; D is perhaps TRBD2 (5 bases). Trimming pared 6 bases from V and 9 bases from J, leaving 12 bases between. This CDR3 is built from 12 residues. The CDR3 protein is CASRRTSSEQFF. The CDR3 DNA reads TGTGCCAGCAGACGAACTAGTTCTGAGCAGTTCTTC.

Many counts were recorded for this clonotype. The chain uses TRBV7-2 and TRBJ1-2; 7 bases fit TRBD1. The CDR3 length is 14 residues. Germline CDR1 and CDR2: SGHTA and FQGNSA. With V trimmed by 4 bases and J by 6 bases, 8 bases remained unmatched. The CDR3 DNA is TGTGCCAGCAGCTCCTCAACAGGGGAGCATGGCTACACCTTC. This encodes CASSSSTGEHGYTF.

This clonotype was observed a few times. For the CDR3, the DNA is TGTGCCAGCACCGACGAGATAGGGGGCGCTTCCTACGAGCAGTACTTC. Its protein is CASTDEIGGASYEQYF. The V gene is TRBV7-2, the J gene TRBJ2-7; 7 nucleotides line up with TRBD1. V lost 7 bases, J lost 1 base, and 13 bases stayed unmatched. Germline values: CDR1 SGHTA, CDR2 FQGNSA. This CDR3 contains 16 residues.

The chain combines TRBV6-6 with TRBJ2-7, with D possibly TRBD1 on 6 matching bases. CDR1 and CDR2 (germline): MNHNY, SVGAGI (reference sequence). The CDR3 spans 16 residues. V was cut by 2 bases and J by 3 bases, with 17 bases left in between. The CDR3 here is CASSYPRGQGIYEQYV. CDR3 bases: TGTGCCAGCAGTTACCCCCGGGGCCAGGGGATCTACGAGCAGTACGTC.

This clonotype was seen more than once but under ten times. The chain uses TRBV27 and TRBJ1-2, with 7 bases lining up with TRBD1. The CDR3 sequence is 13 residues long. The V segment lost 6 bases and the J segment 6 bases; nucleotides outside the gene matches: 7. In germline, CDR1 is MNHEY, CDR2 SMNVEV (reference sequence). In DNA form, the CDR3 reads TGTGCCAGCAGAGAAACAGGGGATCATGGCTACACCTTC. This encodes CASRETGDHGYTF.

The CDR3, as DNA: TGTGCCACCAGCAGAGGAGGGACGGGTCACGAGCAGTACGTC. Translation gives CATSRGGTGHEQYV. The chain uses TRBV15 and TRBJ2-7; D may be TRBD1 or TRBD2 (5 bases each). Germline V gives CDR1 LNHNV, CDR2 YYDKDF (reference sequence). The CDR3 extends over 14 amino acids. Trimming pared 1 base from V and 5 bases from J, leaving 12 bases between.

The rearrangement links TRBV7-2 to TRBJ2-7; TRBD1 might be the D (8 bases). The CDR3 totals 14 residues. V dropped 5 bases and J dropped 5 bases, with 16 bases sitting between them. CDR1 and CDR2 (germline): SGHTA, FQGNSA. CDR3 residues: CASSQQQGGNEQYF. The CDR3 DNA sequence: TGTGCCAGCAGCCAGCAACAGGGGGGGAACGAGCAGTACTTC.

This chain joins TRBV7-2 and TRBJ2-5, with D tentatively TRBD1 (6 bases). This CDR3 comprises 15 residues. V lost 5 bases and J 1 base, leaving 14 bases between the germline ends. Germline V gene lookup returns CDR1 SGHTA and CDR2 FQGNSA. CDR3 residues: CASSPQQGFQETQYF. As DNA, the CDR3 is TGTGCCAGCAGCCCGCAACAGGGTTTCCAAGAGACCCAGTACTTC.

This clonotype has just a few counts. The chain is built from TRBV19 and TRBJ2-1; no clear D. Looked up from germline, CDR1 is LNHDA and CDR2 is SQIVND (reference sequence). Trimming pared 1 base from V and 3 bases from J, leaving 16 bases between. The CDR3 is 17 amino acids. The CDR3 reads CASSIAHIERNYNEQFF. In nucleotides, the CDR3 is TGTGCCAGTAGTATAGCCCATATCGAGAGAAACTACAATGAGCAGTTCTTC.

The chain carries TRBV2 and TRBJ2-7; either TRBD1 or TRBD2 may supply D (5 bases each). The CDR3 length is 13 residues. The V gene lost 7 bases and the J gene lost 2 bases, with 12 bases spanning the gap. CDR1 is SNHLY, CDR2 FYNNEI, per germline. The CDR3 DNA is TGTGCCAGCAATCGGGACGGACCCTACGAGCAGTACTTC. It encodes CASNRDGPYEQYF.

The V gene is TRBV6-2 or TRBV6-3, the J gene TRBJ1-1; D gene unclear. The CDR3 sequence is 13 residues long. CDR1 MNHEY and CDR2 SVGEGT come from the germline V gene. The ends were cut back, 5 bases at V and 7 bases at J, with 14 bases in the middle. CDR3 nucleotide sequence: TGTGCCAGCAGTCGGAGGGAATCGAATGAAGCTTTCTTT. This translates into CASSRRESNEAFF.

This clonotype occurred many times. This chain connects TRBV6-2 or TRBV6-3 to TRBJ2-5; 10 bases line up with TRBD1. CDR3 length equals 17 residues. CDR1 and CDR2 from the germline V gene are MNHEY and SVGEGT. V lost 2 bases to trimming and J lost 5 bases; unmatched junction nucleotides: 11. The CDR3: CASSYLPGQGVKETQYF. DNA for the CDR3: TGTGCCAGCAGTTACCTCCCTGGACAGGGGGTAAAGGAGACCCAGTACTTC.

This clonotype was seen a handful of times. The rearrangement uses TRBV5-1 and TRBJ1-2; TRBD1 agrees at 7 bases. V dropped 0 bases and J dropped 3; count of bases not matched to a gene: 5. The CDR3 length is 15 residues. Germline V gives CDR1 SGHRS, CDR2 YFSETQ. CDR3 sequence: CASSLAPGTDYGYTF. As DNA, the CDR3 is TGCGCCAGCAGCTTGGCCCCCGGGACAGACTATGGCTACACCTTC.

This clonotype showed up many times. The chain links TRBV7-2 to TRBJ2-3; unclear D gene. Trimming took off 5 bases at V and 2 bases at J, with 17 bases between the two ends. The CDR3 is made up of 16 amino acids. CDR1 and CDR2 (germline): SGHTA, FQGNSA. CDR3 nucleotide sequence: TGTGCCAGCAGCCGCAAAAATTGGGATGTCACAGATACGCAGTATTTT. Its protein product is CASSRKNWDVTDTQYF.

This clonotype was detected a few times. J is TRBJ2-5 and V is TRBV12-3 or TRBV12-4; maybe TRBD1 (5 bases). The CDR3 is 14 amino acids. V lost 0 bases to trimming and J lost 6 bases, with 11 bases between them. CDR3 region: CASSLAVGVKTQYF. The CDR3 region has the DNA TGTGCCAGCAGTTTAGCGGTAGGGGTAAAGACCCAGTACTTC.

This clonotype was recorded a few times. This chain joins TRBV28 and TRBJ2-1, with 9 bases aligning to TRBD2. Per germline, CDR1 MDHEN and CDR2 SYDVKM. The junction had 4 bases not matched to a gene; V was cut back by 0 bases and J by 7 bases. CDR3 length: 15 amino acids. CDR3 amino acids: CASSLWSSGMNEQFF. The DNA for the CDR3 is TGTGCCAGCAGTTTATGGTCTAGCGGGATGAATGAGCAGTTCTTC.

This chain links TRBV23-1 with TRBJ1-1, with unresolved D. TRBV23-1 is an ORF, and what it does is uncertain. The CDR3 length is 14 residues. The V gene lost 2 bases and the J gene lost 12 bases, with 19 bases spanning the gap. The CDR3 nucleotides are TGCGCCAGCAGTCAAGAGGTCAGCGAAGTTGGGACTTTCTTT. This sequence encodes CASSQEVSEVGTFF.

This clonotype was detected once. V gene TRBV7-9 combines with J gene TRBJ2-2; TRBD2 matches at 15 bases. Germline CDR1 is SEHNR and CDR2 is FQNEAQ (reference sequence). The ends lost 5 bases at V and 2 bases at J; junction bases unmatched: 9. This CDR3 has 19 amino acids. The CDR3: CASSPQGTSGRPNTGELFF. CDR3 DNA: TGTGCCAGCAGCCCACAGGGGACTAGCGGGAGGCCTAACACCGGGGAGCTGTTTTTT. Filled out from reference TRBV7-9 and TRBJ2-2, the complete variable domain reads DTGVSQNPRHKITKRGQNVTFRCDPISEHNRLYWYRQTLGQGPEFLTYFQNEAQLEKSRLLSDRFSAERPKGSFSTLEIQRTEQGDSAMYLCASSPQGTSGRPNTGELFFGEGSRLTVL.

The chain links TRBV6-6 to TRBJ2-7; TRBD1 aligns across 11 bases. The CDR3 is 14 residues long. Germline assignment: CDR1 MNHNY and CDR2 SVGAGI (reference sequence). V was pared by 7 bases and J by 1 base, with 3 bases of the junction left unmatched. CDR3 coding DNA: TGTGCCAGCACCGGGACAGGGGGGTCCTACGAGCAGTACGTC. Its protein is CASTGTGGSYEQYV.

This clonotype turned up a few times. This chain connects TRBV6-2 or TRBV6-3 to TRBJ2-1; tentatively, D is TRBD1 or TRBD2 (6 bases each). Germline V lookup: CDR1 MNHEY, CDR2 SVGEGT. The CDR3 has 14 residues. The ends were cut back, 8 bases at V and 4 bases at J, with 15 bases in the middle. For the CDR3, the DNA is TGTGCCAGCGGAAAAGAGGGGGGATACAATGAGCAGTTCTTC. Its translation is CASGKEGGYNEQFF.

This clonotype came up a few times. V usage is TRBV19 and J usage is TRBJ1-2; D not resolved. Trimming shortened V by 3 bases and J by 4 bases, and 6 bases separated the two germline ends. This CDR3 comprises 12 residues. The germline V gene has CDR1 LNHDA and CDR2 SQIVND (reference sequence). The CDR3 coding sequence is TGTGCCAGTAGTATCTGGGGCTATGGCTACACCTTC. Residues: CASSIWGYGYTF. Based on the CDR3 plus reference TRBV19 and TRBJ1-2, the full variable domain is DGGITQSPKYLFRKEGQNVTLSCEQNLNHDAMYWYRQDPGQGLRLIYYSQIVNDFQKGDIAEGYSVSREKKESFPLTVTSAQKNPTAFYLCASSIWGYGYTFGSGTRLTVV.

This clonotype came up many times. The chain combines TRBV7-2 with TRBJ2-3; D is undetermined. CDR3 length: 13 amino acids. V dropped 11 bases and J dropped 2 bases, with 14 bases sitting between them. Germline CDR1 SGHTA, CDR2 FQGNSA. The CDR3 DNA follows: TGTGCCTCGGCGGAGACTTTCACAGATACGCAGTATTTT. Translated, it gives CASAETFTDTQYF.

This clonotype was seen a handful of times. The rearrangement joins TRBV27 to TRBJ2-7, with D unresolved. This CDR3 spans 14 amino acids. The germline V gene has CDR1 MNHEY and CDR2 SMNVEV (reference sequence). V was trimmed by 2 bases and J by 5 bases, leaving 13 bases between them. The CDR3 loop reads CASSLRGWRDEQYF. Written as DNA, the CDR3 is TGTGCCAGCAGTTTACGCGGATGGAGAGACGAGCAGTACTTC.